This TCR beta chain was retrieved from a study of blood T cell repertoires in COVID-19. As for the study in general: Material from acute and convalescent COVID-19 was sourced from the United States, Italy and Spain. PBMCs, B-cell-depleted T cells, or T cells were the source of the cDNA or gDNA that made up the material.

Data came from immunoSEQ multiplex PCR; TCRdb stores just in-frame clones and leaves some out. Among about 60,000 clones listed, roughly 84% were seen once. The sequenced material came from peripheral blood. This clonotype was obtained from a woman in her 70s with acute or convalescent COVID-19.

This chain's CDR3 is CATSAPGQGLSEAFF. DNA of the CDR3: TGTGCCACCAGTGCTCCGGGCCAGGGTTTAAGCGAAGCTTTCTTT. J is TRBJ1-1 and V is TRBV24-1; D is perhaps TRBD1 (5 bases). This CDR3 is 15 amino acids long. From germline, CDR1 is KGHDR and CDR2 SFDVKD. The ends were cut back, 5 bases at V and 8 bases at J, with 20 bases in the middle.